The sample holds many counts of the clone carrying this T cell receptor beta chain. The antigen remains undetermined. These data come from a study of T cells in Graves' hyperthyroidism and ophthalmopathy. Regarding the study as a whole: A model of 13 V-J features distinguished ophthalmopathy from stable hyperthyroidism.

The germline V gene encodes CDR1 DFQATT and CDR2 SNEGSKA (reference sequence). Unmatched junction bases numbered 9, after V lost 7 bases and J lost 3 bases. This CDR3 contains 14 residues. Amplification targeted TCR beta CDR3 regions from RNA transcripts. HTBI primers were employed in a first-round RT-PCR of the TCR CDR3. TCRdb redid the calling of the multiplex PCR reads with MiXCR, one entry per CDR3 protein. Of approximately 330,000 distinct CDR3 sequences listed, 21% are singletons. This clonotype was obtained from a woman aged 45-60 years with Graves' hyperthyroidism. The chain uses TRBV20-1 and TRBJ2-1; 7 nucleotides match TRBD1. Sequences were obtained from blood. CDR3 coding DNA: TGCAGTGGGGAGACAGGGCATAACTACAATGAGCAGTTCTTC. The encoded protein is CSGETGHNYNEQFF.